The T cell receptor beta chain under discussion was sequenced for a study of Ad26.COV2.S vaccination and SARS-CoV-2 variants. Germline values: CDR1 MNHEY, CDR2 SVGAGI. This CDR3 region has 15 residues. Trimming cost V 6 bases and J 5 bases; bases outside gene matches: 6. Treatment of the sample: over 15 received Ad26.COV2.S at low or high dose, single or two shots; a few received placebo; per-sample allocation not given. Sample collection was performed on day 63 after the first vaccine or placebo injection. Study outcomes and limitations: Researchers reported similar non-spike TCR breadth in vaccine and placebo recipients.

Notes on this clone: The antigen is unknown.

Sequenced by immunoSEQ multiplex PCR; TCRdb stores in-frame clones only, minus some. The top ten clones hold roughly 1.5% of a sample with hundreds of thousands of clones, more than 70% of them seen once. Sequencing used peripheral blood, obtained in a trial of Ad26.COV2.S vaccine versus placebo. The chain uses TRBV6-5 and TRBJ2-2; 10 nucleotides line up with TRBD1. This receptor was identified in a person aged 18-60 years who received the Ad26.COV2.S COVID-19 vaccine or a placebo. The CDR3 region is CASRGQGSSTGELFF. The CDR3, as DNA: TGTGCCAGCAGGGGACAGGGGTCGAGTACCGGGGAGCTGTTTTTT.